This T cell receptor beta chain is from a study of CD8+CD57+ T cells in acquired aplastic anemia. For the study at large: Recorded DNA amounts for sorted CD4+ and CD8+ cells had an average of 3.2 ug.

Study results and caveats: In CD8+ cells, Simpson's diversity showed no significant difference between patients and controls. There were twenty-nine CD8+ CDR3 sequences that occurred in both patients and controls.

Genomic DNA, the template, was used for profiling of the TCR beta VDJ and CDR3. From the reads, TCRdb called clonotypes with MiXCR, one entry per CDR3 protein. The sample includes about 130,000 distinct CDR3 sequences, 48% of them seen just once. The V segment lost 4 bases and the J segment 2 bases; nucleotides outside the gene matches: 6. The CDR3 extends over 14 amino acids. Germline CDR1 and CDR2: SGHRS and YFSETQ. This clonotype was detected many times. What it binds is unknown. Material: sorted CD4+, CD8+, or CD8+CD57+ T cells (not recorded which) from PBMCs. V and J are TRBV5-1 and TRBJ2-7; 7 bases line up with TRBD1. The receptor's source is a human donor in good health, serving as a control. CDR3 amino acids: CASSPTDRTYEQYF. The CDR3 region has the DNA TGCGCCAGCAGCCCAACGGACAGGACCTACGAGCAGTACTTC.